The rows below give T cell receptor beta chains drawn from one sample of a study of blood T cell repertoires in COVID-19. Some clones are missing from TCRdb's copy, which holds only in-frame ones; the method was immunoSEQ multiplex PCR. This table has roughly 150,000 clones, 84% appearing once. Sequenced: PBMCs or T cells enriched from blood (not recorded which). The receptors come from a man aged 50-59 years who had recovered from COVID-19. The CDR3 runs from the conserved cysteine through the conserved F or W. Each record gives: D gene, clone size, J gene, V gene, CDR3 protein, CDR3 DNA. A D gene is named only where the DNA matches it firmly. Where a row states a size, it is once, few, many or the class of an expanded clone; other rows omit it.

NA,few,TRBJ2-7,TRBV11-2,CASSWTGSYEQYF,TGTGCCAGCAGTTGGACGGGATCCTACGAGCAGTACTTC
TRBD1,NA,TRBJ1-1,TRBV18,CASSPQNRGRGTEAFF,TGTGCCAGCTCACCACAGAACAGGGGGCGAGGGACTGAAGCTTTCTTT
NA,NA,TRBJ2-7,TRBV7-9,CASSLVVGAGVEQYF,TGTGCCAGCAGCTTAGTCGTCGGGGCAGGGGTCGAGCAGTACTTC
NA,NA,TRBJ2-3,TRBV9,CASSVAGSDTQYF,TGTGCCAGCAGCGTGGCAGGGTCAGATACGCAGTATTTT
TRBD1,NA,TRBJ1-2,TRBV6-5,CASRLDRVNYGYTF,TGTGCCAGCAGATTGGACAGGGTAAACTATGGCTACACCTTC
TRBD2,NA,TRBJ2-5,TRBV9,CASSVGSSGKETQYF,TGTGCCAGCAGCGTAGGGTCTAGCGGCAAAGAGACCCAGTACTTC
TRBD2,NA,TRBJ2-5,TRBV5-1,CASSQAGGQETQYF,TGCGCCAGCAGCCAAGCGGGGGGGCAAGAGACCCAGTACTTC
TRBD2,NA,TRBJ2-2,TRBV11-2,CASSPTGLAGGTGELFF,TGTGCCAGCAGCCCGACGGGGCTAGCGGGGGGCACCGGGGAGCTGTTTTTT
TRBD2,NA,TRBJ2-1,TRBV2,CATRTSGGASYNEQFF,TGTGCCACCCGGACTAGCGGGGGCGCCTCCTACAATGAGCAGTTCTTC
TRBD1,NA,TRBJ1-6,TRBV5-4,CASSLEDRENSPLHF,TGTGCCAGCAGCTTGGAGGACAGGGAAAATTCACCCCTCCACTTT